This TCR beta chain came from a study of beta chain features in type 1 diabetes. Across the study: Sorted cells, approximately 100,000,000 in number, were examined across all samples.

Investigators reverse transcribed all isolated RNA, so they sequenced expressed TCRB transcripts. The read count averaged about 3.6 million across naive, central memory and regulatory T cell samples. TCRdb keeps only in-frame clones here, not all; method: immunoSEQ multiplex PCR. Here the sample spans under 950,000 clones, around a sixth being singletons. Germline assignment: CDR1 ENHRY and CDR2 SYGVKD. The CDR3 extends over 13 amino acids. Trimming removed 2 bases at V and 9 bases at J, with 13 bases between. This clone has more than one count but fewer than ten. Naive, central memory, regulatory and stem cell-like memory cells within the CD4+ compartment were sorted using CD45RO/CCR7/CD25/CD127/CD95/CD27. Without exception, sorted populations had purity beyond 95%.

Sample: naive CD4+ T cells from blood. The gene calls are TRBV10-3 and TRBJ1-1, with D unresolved. The receptor comes from a woman between 18 and 29 years old in good health. For the CDR3, the DNA is TGTGCCATCAGTGAGCAAGGACCCGAGAAAGCTTTCTTT. Translation gives CAISEQGPEKAFF.